The clone carrying this TCR beta chain turned up a few times. What it binds is not known. The data derive from a study of T cell responses to AZD1222 COVID-19 vaccine. About the study: Both about-4-week and about-12-week second-dose recipients were combined.

Study-level points and caveats: Baseline seropositives among AZD1222 recipients totaled only 5 or 6. Spike-spanning, vaccine-associated CD4 TCRs were dominant at 160-218 and 743-854.

Data came from immunoSEQ multiplex PCR; TCRdb stores just in-frame clones and leaves some out. The data contain 100,000 or so clones, approximately 87% of them singletons. The specimen was peripheral blood, collected on day 0 of AZD1222 vaccination. This TCR derives from an adult in good health.

The CDR3 DNA reads TGCGCCAGCAGCTTGGCCAGCGGGGACAATTCACCCCTCCACTTT. Translating it yields CASSLASGDNSPLHF. The chain carries TRBV5-1 and TRBJ1-6, with D possibly TRBD1 on 5 matching bases. Trimming took off 0 bases at V and 7 bases at J, with 11 bases between the two ends. The germline CDR1 and CDR2 sequences are SGHRS and YFSETQ. The CDR3 is 15 residues long.